The 8 T cell receptor beta chains reported below all come from one sample, sequenced in a study of blood T cell repertoires in COVID-19 (TCRdb year 2020). The receptor library was made with the immunoSEQ multiplex PCR assay. Held by TCRdb, this immuneACCESS table contains in-frame sequences only and omits some clones. Under half of the omission traces to an unresolved V gene where checked; the cause of the rest is unknown. This sample is represented by roughly 260,000 clones; just under 90% of them were singletons. The ten largest account for 3.7% of the sample. The sequencing input was peripheral blood. The receptors were gathered from a woman between 40 and 55 years old with acute or convalescent COVID-19.

The chain uses TRBV4-1 and TRBJ1-1; TRBD1 agrees at 7 bases. The germline CDR1 and CDR2 sequences are MGHRA and YSYEKL. The CDR3 totals 15 residues. After removal of 0 bases from V and 5 bases from J, the junction contained 6 bases not matched to a gene. The CDR3 spells CASSQEQGMGTEAFF. The CDR3 nucleotides are TGCGCCAGCAGCCAAGAACAGGGGATGGGTACTGAAGCTTTCTTT.

Remarks on this clone: Because it lacks the conserved phenylalanine or tryptophan at the end, this CDR3 is likely a read error. Because the CDR3's place on the DNA is in doubt, the DNA is left out and the CDR3 is given as listed by TCRdb. The V and J genes are TRBV5-8 and TRBJ2-7; TRBD1 is the table's D call and was not checked against the DNA. The CDR3 has 9 residues if both end residues are counted. Germline V gene lookup returns CDR1 SGHTS and CDR2 YDEGEE. CDR3 sequence: CASSLPGTA.

The chain is built from TRBV7-8 and TRBJ1-6; TRBD1 is a possible D gene (6 bases). This CDR3 contains 22 residues. V was shortened by 4 bases and J by 0 bases, with 28 bases between the two germline ends. Germline V gene data show CDR1 as SGHVS and CDR2 as FQNEAQ. The CDR3, as DNA: TGTGCCAGCAGCTCCTCCCGGGGGGGCAGAGTATTCCCTAGCTCCTATAATTCACCCCTCCACTTT. Its translation is CASSSSRGGRVFPSSYNSPLHF.

The chain couples TRBV29-1 to TRBJ1-1, with 8 bases identical to TRBD1. This CDR3 region has 14 residues. The V gene's germline CDR1 is SQVTM and CDR2 ANQGSEA. The V gene end was trimmed by 5 bases and the J gene end by 2 bases; junction bases not matched to a gene: 7. The CDR3 DNA sequence: TGCAGCGTTTCAGGGGGCCATCTAAACACTGAAGCTTTCTTT. It codes for CSVSGGHLNTEAFF.

The chain links TRBV18 to TRBJ2-3; 7 positions match TRBD1. The CDR3 is made up of 17 amino acids. CDR1 and CDR2 (germline): KGHSH, LQKENI. The V and J ends lost 2 bases and 2 bases, in that order; junction bases with no gene match: 10. This CDR3 reads CASSPKPGQRYTDTQYF. CDR3 sequence (DNA): TGTGCCAGCTCACCAAAACCGGGACAGAGATACACAGATACGCAGTATTTT.

The chain couples TRBV3-1 (or the pseudogene TRBV3-2) to TRBJ2-1; tentatively, D is TRBD2 (6 bases). The CDR3 runs 13 residues. V lost 4 bases and J 9 bases, leaving 13 bases between the germline ends. CDR1 and CDR2 (germline): LGHDT, YNNKEL (reference sequence). CDR3 DNA: TGTGCCAGCAGCCTCGGGACTTCCATTGAGCAGTTCTTC. Its translation: CASSLGTSIEQFF.

The chain is built from TRBV10-3 and TRBJ1-5; no clear D gene. V gave up 2 bases and J gave up 5 bases, with 7 bases separating them. The CDR3 sequence is 13 residues long. Germline values: CDR1 ENHRY, CDR2 SYGVKD. The CDR3 loop is CAISEREDQPQHF. The CDR3 bases are TGTGCCATCAGTGAGAGGGAGGATCAGCCCCAGCATTTT.

The chain combines TRBV24-1 with TRBJ1-2, with D uncertain. Germline V CDR1 and CDR2: KGHDR, SFDVKD. CDR3 length equals 13 residues. V lost 3 bases and J lost 4, with 8 bases in between. The CDR3 DNA follows: TGTGCCACCAGTGATCGGTCTGGCTATGGCTACACCTTC. Translation gives CATSDRSGYGYTF.